This T cell receptor (beta chain) is from a study of breast tumors, draining lymph nodes, adjacent tissues. MiXCR, applied by TCRdb to the multiplex PCR reads, yields one record per CDR3 protein. Here the sample spans tens of thousands of distinct CDR3 sequences, approximately 45% being singletons. Between the trimmed V and J ends, which lost 2 bases and 9 bases, there was a span of 16 bases. CDR1 and CDR2 from the germline V gene are SEHNR and FQNEAQ (reference sequence). There are 14 residues in the CDR3. Study results and caveats: Tumor repertoires ranked between lymph nodes and nontumor tissue in diversity, with V and J gene preferences. That most tumor T cells come from lymph nodes remained unproven. Most tumor T cells seemingly derive from lymph node, then expand in tumor. Tumor and nontumor repertoires were significantly more similar in luminal-like than in basal-like breast cancer.

Points on this clonotype: The target antigen is unknown.

The V gene is TRBV7-9, the J gene TRBJ2-5, with D possibly called TRBD1 or TRBD2 (5 bases each). Sequenced input: breast tumor tissue. The TCR was taken from a female donor with breast cancer. Some clones in this sample may be carry-over from other donors' samples. The CDR3 is CASSLTGTQGAQYF. The CDR3 DNA sequence: TGTGCCAGCAGCTTAACGGGGACCCAAGGGGCCCAGTACTTC. Drawing the rest from reference TRBV7-9 and TRBJ2-5, the complete variable domain is DTGVSQNPRHKITKRGQNVTFRCDPISEHNRLYWYRQTLGQGPEFLTYFQNEAQLEKSRLLSDRFSAERPKGSFSTLEIQRTEQGDSAMYLCASSLTGTQGAQYFGPGTRLLVL.